The rows below give T cell receptor beta chains drawn from one sample of a study of CD8 T cells in ankylosing spondylitis. TCRdb called the 5' RACE reads again in MiXCR, with one record for every CDR3 protein. The sample contains approximately 260,000 distinct CDR3 sequences, 15% to 20% of which appear only once. The specimen was blood, either unsorted or a sorted T cell fraction (not recorded which). The receptors were gathered from a male donor with ankylosing spondylitis or in good health (not recorded which). The CDR3 runs from the conserved cysteine through the conserved F or W. D genes are given only for firm matches. Expanded clones get a size class; other rows say once, few or many, or leave the size out.

J gene	clone size	V gene	D gene	CDR3 protein	CDR3 DNA
TRBJ2-3	.	TRBV4-3	TRBD2	CASSQDYSGPGNTQYF	TGCGCCAGCAGCCAAGACTATAGCGGGCCTGGCAATACGCAGTATTTT
TRBJ2-7	.	TRBV20-1	TRBD2	CSAGTSGDTYEQYF	TGCAGTGCTGGGACTAGCGGGGATACCTACGAGCAGTACTTC
TRBJ2-7	.	TRBV27	TRBD2	CASSFVAGGLYEQYF	TGTGCCAGCAGTTTTGTAGCGGGAGGTCTATACGAGCAGTACTTC
TRBJ2-3	.	TRBV29-1	.	CSVFRGPTDTQYF	TGCAGCGTTTTCCGGGGCCCCACAGATACGCAGTATTTT
TRBJ2-5	few	TRBV12-3/TRBV12-4	TRBD2	CASSLGAGGETQYF	TGTGCCAGCAGTTTAGGAGCGGGAGGGGAGACCCAGTACTTC
TRBJ2-1	few	TRBV5-1	.	CASSLASLYPDNEQFF	TGCGCCAGCAGCTTGGCCAGTCTCTACCCGGACAATGAGCAGTTCTTC
TRBJ1-5	few	TRBV2	.	CASSESDQPQHF	TGTGCCAGCAGTGAGTCGGATCAGCCCCAGCATTTT
TRBJ2-5	.	TRBV4-2	TRBD2	CASSHVQREEETQYF	TGTGCCAGCAGCCACGTACAGCGGGAGGAAGAGACCCAGTACTTC
TRBJ2-1	many	TRBV29-1	.	CSVEAWRDDNEQFF	TGCAGCGTTGAGGCTTGGCGGGACGACAATGAGCAGTTCTTC
TRBJ2-2	.	TRBV7-2	.	CASSADNTGELFF	TGTGCCAGCAGCGCTGATAACACCGGGGAGCTGTTTTTT
TRBJ2-7	few	TRBV15	.	CATSRAGSRLVYEQYF	TGTGCCACCAGCAGAGCGGGCTCGCGCTTAGTCTACGAGCAGTACTTC
TRBJ2-1	.	TRBV6-4	TRBD2	CASSAGLERDEQFF	TGTGCCAGCAGTGCCGGACTAGAGAGGGATGAGCAGTTCTTC
TRBJ1-2	few	TRBV9	.	CASSPDGLPNYGYTF	TGTGCCAGCAGCCCAGACGGATTACCTAACTATGGCTACACCTTC
TRBJ1-2	few	TRBV29-1	.	CSVEGDYYGYTF	TGCAGCGTTGAAGGGGATTACTATGGCTACACCTTC
TRBJ2-7	.	TRBV7-9	TRBD2	CASSRVGLAAYYEQYF	TGTGCCAGCAGCCGCGTGGGACTAGCGGCTTACTACGAGCAGTACTTC
TRBJ2-3	.	TRBV28	.	CASSSADSLGTDTQYF	TGTGCCAGCAGTTCGGCGGACAGTCTAGGAACAGATACGCAGTATTTT
TRBJ2-1	few	TRBV7-6	TRBD2	CASSSRTSGKAYNEQFF	TGTGCCAGCAGCTCCCGGACTAGCGGGAAGGCCTACAATGAGCAGTTCTTC
TRBJ1-1	.	TRBV4-1	TRBD1	CASSENRGAEAFF	TGCGCCAGCAGCGAAAACAGGGGCGCTGAAGCTTTCTTT
TRBJ2-1	.	TRBV18	TRBD2	CASSPERDSYNEQFF	TGTGCCAGCTCACCCGAGCGGGATAGTTACAATGAGCAGTTCTTC
TRBJ2-1	.	TRBV6-4	TRBD1	CASSEMGQGASEQFF	TGTGCCAGCAGTGAAATGGGACAGGGGGCTAGTGAGCAGTTCTTC
TRBJ1-1	many	TRBV12-3/TRBV12-4	.	CASSLGLTEAFF	TGTGCCAGCAGTTTAGGGTTGACTGAAGCTTTCTTT
TRBJ2-5	many	TRBV5-5	.	CASSLVNLQETQYF	TGTGCCAGCAGCTTGGTGAACTTACAAGAGACCCAGTACTTC
TRBJ2-7	.	TRBV28	.	CASVASTGYYEQYF	TGTGCCAGCGTCGCATCTACGGGATACTACGAGCAGTACTTC
TRBJ2-7	.	TRBV7-2	.	CASSFAGPGTNSYEQYF	TGTGCCAGCAGCTTCGCGGGGCCCGGGACCAACTCCTACGAGCAGTACTTC
TRBJ1-5	.	TRBV29-1	.	CSSQVHQPQHF	TGCAGCTCCCAGGTTCATCAGCCCCAGCATTTT
TRBJ1-1	few	TRBV5-1	TRBD1	CASSLADRGTEAFF	TGCGCCAGCAGCTTGGCCGACAGGGGAACTGAAGCTTTCTTT
TRBJ1-6	few	TRBV4-1	.	CASSQAGSRSNSPLHF	TGCGCCAGCAGCCAAGCGGGCAGCAGGTCGAATTCACCCCTCCACTTT
TRBJ2-4	many	TRBV29-1	TRBD2	CSVEGVAGGKDGGNIQYF	TGCAGCGTTGAGGGGGTAGCGGGAGGGAAGGATGGAGGGAACATTCAGTACTTC
TRBJ1-5	.	TRBV19	.	CASKGMRQPQHF	TGTGCCAGTAAGGGGATGCGTCAGCCCCAGCATTTT
TRBJ2-7	many	TRBV9	.	CASSVGRWGIEGSEQYF	TGTGCCAGCAGCGTAGGACGGTGGGGTATTGAGGGGAGCGAGCAGTACTTC
TRBJ2-7	.	TRBV10-3	TRBD1	CAISPDRGREVGYEQYF	TGTGCCATCAGCCCAGACAGGGGGCGCGAGGTGGGCTACGAGCAGTACTTC
TRBJ1-4	.	TRBV7-9	.	CASSRVSTNEKLFF	TGTGCCAGCAGCCGAGTCTCAACTAATGAAAAACTGTTTTTT
TRBJ2-1	.	TRBV7-9	.	CASSLTSQLLDEQFF	TGTGCCAGCAGCCTTACTAGCCAGCTTTTGGATGAGCAGTTCTTC
TRBJ2-5	.	TRBV4-1	.	CASSQDRVTQYF	TGCGCCAGCAGCCAAGATCGGGTGACCCAGTACTTC
TRBJ2-1	many	TRBV9	TRBD1	CASSVEGAGPKDEQFF	TGTGCCAGCAGCGTAGAGGGGGCGGGCCCCAAAGATGAGCAGTTCTTC
TRBJ1-1	many	TRBV4-1	.	CASSQESLGQSIPEAFF	TGCGCCAGCAGCCAAGAGAGCCTGGGACAAAGTATCCCTGAAGCTTTCTTT
TRBJ2-7	few	TRBV5-6	.	CASNLARELWEEQYF	TGTGCCAGCAACTTAGCGAGAGAGCTGTGGGAGGAGCAGTACTTC
TRBJ2-1	.	TRBV6-5	.	CASSYPAGNEQFF	TGTGCCAGCAGTTATCCGGCGGGCAATGAGCAGTTCTTC
TRBJ2-7	.	TRBV3-1	.	CASSQDPGESYEQYF	TGTGCCAGCAGCCAAGACCCAGGGGAGAGCTACGAGCAGTACTTC
TRBJ2-2	.	TRBV29-1	.	CSAPDTSNTGELFF	TGCAGCGCTCCGGACACCTCGAACACCGGGGAGCTGTTTTTT
TRBJ2-1	.	TRBV3-1	.	CASSRVRGAQNEQFF	TGTGCCAGCAGCCGCGTACGGGGGGCGCAAAATGAGCAGTTCTTC
TRBJ2-1	many	TRBV5-6	TRBD1	CASSLTQGAAGNEQFF	TGTGCCAGCAGTCTAACGCAGGGGGCTGCGGGCAATGAGCAGTTCTTC
TRBJ2-2	.	TRBV29-1	.	CSKTGFTGELFF	TGCAGCAAAACAGGGTTCACCGGGGAGCTGTTTTTT
TRBJ2-7	.	TRBV5-1	.	CASKMTDYEQYF	TGCGCCAGCAAGATGACAGACTACGAGCAGTACTTC
TRBJ2-1	.	TRBV7-2	TRBD2	CASSTRTSPSEQFF	TGTGCCAGCAGCACCCGGACTAGCCCTAGTGAGCAGTTCTTC
TRBJ2-1	.	TRBV6-2/TRBV6-3	.	CASSYFVGREQFF	TGTGCCAGCAGTTACTTCGTCGGACGGGAGCAGTTCTTC
TRBJ2-2	many	TRBV6-5	.	CASSYSAFEGLNTGELFF	TGTGCCAGCAGTTACTCGGCCTTCGAGGGATTAAACACCGGGGAGCTGTTTTTT
TRBJ2-1	.	TRBV12-3/TRBV12-4	TRBD2	CASSLAPPSGSSDEQFF	TGTGCCAGCAGTTTAGCGCCCCCTAGCGGGAGTAGTGATGAGCAGTTCTTC
TRBJ2-1	.	TRBV27	.	CASSFWGGNNEQFF	TGTGCCAGCAGTTTTTGGGGTGGAAACAATGAGCAGTTCTTC
TRBJ2-1	few	TRBV3-1	TRBD2	CASSHTASGGSEQFF	TGTGCCAGCAGCCATACGGCTAGCGGTGGGAGTGAGCAGTTCTTC